The sequence of this T cell receptor beta chain was determined in a study of CD8 T cells in Susac syndrome (dated by TCRdb to the late 2010s). About the investigation overall: Whether CD8+ T cell activation and differentiation in Susac syndrome was antigen driven was tested using repertoire sequencing. Paper-wide results and their limitations: The study acknowledged that relatively few individuals were included in the TCR sequencing and HLA analysis.

High-throughput TCR beta sequencing profiled peripheral blood CD8+ and CD4+ T cells from healthy donors, Susac syndrome patients and multiple sclerosis patients. The multiple sclerosis controls were treatment-naive patients whose relapsing-remitting disease, either stable or active, fulfilled the revised McDonald criteria. CD8+ TEMRA cells were enriched by FACS, while bulk CD8+ and CD4+ T cells were purified by magnetic negative isolation. Blood was drawn into EDTA tubes, processed within 24 hours, and PBMCs were isolated by density gradient centrifugation. PBMCs intended for TCR sequencing were frozen in liquid nitrogen and were later thawed in a 37 degrees C water bath. Purity of sorted or isolated CD4+, CD8+ and CD8+ TEMRA cells was at least 90%. Regarding this clonotype: Which antigen it targets is not known. No much larger clone is present one base from it, and per-base qualities are unavailable.

RNA was extracted using the RNeasy kit, and about 0.5 to 1 microgram was reverse transcribed with random hexamers. The immunoSEQ multiplex PCR assay, which covers 54 Vbeta and 13 Jbeta segments, was used to amplify TCR beta CDR3 regions. Bias from PCR amplification was corrected by using a synthetic template baseline for primer optimization and for computational correction. Per the original workflow: Reads were annotated to V, D and J genes per IMGT and analyzed with immunoSEQ Analyzer, keeping only productive sequences. Clonality was computed as one minus Shannon entropy normalized by log2 of the number of productive unique sequences. For each patient and control, public and private clones were evaluated within the 100 most prevalent clones. Clones were defined as Susac-specific if absent from the healthy and MS cohorts, from more than 900 published viral clones and from other ImmuneACCESS disease sequences. TCRdb reworked the public reads: Q25 trimming with fastp, MiXCR clone assembly, productive beta chains retained. Rows merge per CDR3 protein into single entries with the most common DNA and genes. TCRdb, not the authors, supplied the V and J calls. This sample gives 150,000 to 200,000 distinct CDR3 sequences in total; approximately 95% of them show up just once. Together, the top ten hold 0.09% to 0.1% of the sample.

According to the germline V gene, CDR1 reads KGHSH and CDR2 reads LQKENI. V is cut by 3 bases and J by 4 bases, and the space between the germline ends is 10 bases. From cysteine to phenylalanine, the CDR3 is 14 amino acids long. CDR3 DNA only is kept here, 42 bases in frame from base 1. The chain uses TRBV18 and TRBJ1-5; the D gene is perhaps TRBD1, from 6 matching bases. The source of this sequence is a human donor with multiple sclerosis. The material sequenced was CD4+ T cells from PBMCs. The DNA sequence reads TGTGCCAGCTCACCGGGGACACTTAATCAGCCCCAGCATTTT. Protein translation: CASSPGTLNQPQHF.